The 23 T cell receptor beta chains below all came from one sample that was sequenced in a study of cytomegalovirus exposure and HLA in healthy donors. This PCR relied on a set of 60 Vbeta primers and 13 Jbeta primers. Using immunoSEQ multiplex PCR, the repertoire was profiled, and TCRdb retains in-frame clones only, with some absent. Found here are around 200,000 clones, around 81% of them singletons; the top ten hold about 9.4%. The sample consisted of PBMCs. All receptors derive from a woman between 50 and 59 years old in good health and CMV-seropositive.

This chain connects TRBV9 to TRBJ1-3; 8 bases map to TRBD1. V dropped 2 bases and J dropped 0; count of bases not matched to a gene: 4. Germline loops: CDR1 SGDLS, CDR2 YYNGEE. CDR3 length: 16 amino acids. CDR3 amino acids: CASSVGTGLSGNTIYF. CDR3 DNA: TGTGCCAGCAGCGTCGGGACAGGACTCTCTGGAAACACCATATATTTT.

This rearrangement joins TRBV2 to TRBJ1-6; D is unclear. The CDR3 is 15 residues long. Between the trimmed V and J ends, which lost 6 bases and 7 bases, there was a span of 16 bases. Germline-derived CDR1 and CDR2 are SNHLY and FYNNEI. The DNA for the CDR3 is TGTGCCAGCAGCGGCATAGCGATATCGAATTCACCCCTCCACTTT. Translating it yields CASSGIAISNSPLHF.

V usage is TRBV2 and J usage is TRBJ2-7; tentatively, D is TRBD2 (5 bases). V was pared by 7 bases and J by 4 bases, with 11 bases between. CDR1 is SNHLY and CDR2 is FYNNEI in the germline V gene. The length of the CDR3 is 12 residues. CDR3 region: CASNVGVYEQYF. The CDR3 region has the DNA TGTGCCAGCAACGTCGGGGTATACGAGCAGTACTTC.

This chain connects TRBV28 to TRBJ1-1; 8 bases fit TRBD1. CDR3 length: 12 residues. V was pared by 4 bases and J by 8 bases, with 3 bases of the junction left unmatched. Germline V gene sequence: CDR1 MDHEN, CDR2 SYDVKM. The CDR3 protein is CASSWTGLEAFF. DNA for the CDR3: TGTGCCAGCAGTTGGACAGGGCTAGAAGCTTTCTTT.

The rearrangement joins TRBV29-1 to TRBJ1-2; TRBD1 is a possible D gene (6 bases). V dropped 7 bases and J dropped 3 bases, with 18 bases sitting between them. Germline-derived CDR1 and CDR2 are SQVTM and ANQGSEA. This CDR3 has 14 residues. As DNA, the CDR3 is TGCAGCGCTGTGCCGGTACAGGGATACTATGGCTACACCTTC. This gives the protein CSAVPVQGYYGYTF.

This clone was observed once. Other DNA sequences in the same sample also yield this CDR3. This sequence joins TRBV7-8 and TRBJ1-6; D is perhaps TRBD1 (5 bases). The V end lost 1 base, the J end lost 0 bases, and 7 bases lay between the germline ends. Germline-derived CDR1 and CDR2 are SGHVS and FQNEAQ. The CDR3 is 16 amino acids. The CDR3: CASSLVGGSYNSPLHF. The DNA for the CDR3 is TGTGCCAGCAGCTTAGTGGGGGGCTCCTATAATTCACCCCTCCACTTT.

Written as DNA, the CDR3 is TGTGCCAGCACTGCGGGGGGGACCTACGAGCAGTACTTC. This gives the protein CASTAGGTYEQYF. This sequence joins TRBV25-1 and TRBJ2-7, with 9 bases matching TRBD2. The V segment lost 7 bases and the J segment 2 bases; nucleotides outside the gene matches: 3. This CDR3 contains 13 residues. Germline CDR1 MGHDK, CDR2 SYGVNS.

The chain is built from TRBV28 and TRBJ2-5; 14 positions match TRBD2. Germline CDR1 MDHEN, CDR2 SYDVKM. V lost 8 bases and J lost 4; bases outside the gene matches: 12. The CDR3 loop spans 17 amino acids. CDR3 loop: CASEGLAGVLLGETQYF. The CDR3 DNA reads TGTGCCAGCGAGGGACTAGCGGGGGTCCTATTGGGAGAGACCCAGTACTTC.

The CDR3 DNA reads as TGTGCCAGTACCCTGGACTGGAACACCGGGGAGCTGTTTTTT. Protein sequence: CASTLDWNTGELFF. The chain employs TRBV19 and TRBJ2-2; D is possibly TRBD2 (5 bases). Trimming stripped 7 bases from V and 1 base from J, with 10 bases between. Looked up from germline, CDR1 is LNHDA and CDR2 is SQIVND (reference sequence). This CDR3 comprises 14 residues.

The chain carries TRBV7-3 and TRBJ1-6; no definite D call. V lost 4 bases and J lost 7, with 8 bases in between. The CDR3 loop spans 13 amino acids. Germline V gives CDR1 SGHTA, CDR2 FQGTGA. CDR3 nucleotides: TGTGCCAGCAGCTCGGCGAGGAATTCACCCCTCCACTTT. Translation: CASSSARNSPLHF.

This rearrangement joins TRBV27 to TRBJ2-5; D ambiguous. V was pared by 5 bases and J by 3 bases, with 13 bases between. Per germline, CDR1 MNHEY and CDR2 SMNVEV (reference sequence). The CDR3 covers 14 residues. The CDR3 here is CASSPRGLEETQYF. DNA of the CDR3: TGTGCCAGCAGTCCCCGAGGTTTGGAAGAGACCCAGTACTTC.

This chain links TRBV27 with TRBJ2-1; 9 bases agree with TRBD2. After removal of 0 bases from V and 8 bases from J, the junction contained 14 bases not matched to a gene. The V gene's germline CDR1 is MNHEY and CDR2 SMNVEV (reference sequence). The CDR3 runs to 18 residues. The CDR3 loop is CASSLSAGGRTLWDEQFF. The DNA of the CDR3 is TGTGCCAGCAGTTTATCGGCGGGGGGGCGGACCCTCTGGGATGAGCAGTTCTTC.

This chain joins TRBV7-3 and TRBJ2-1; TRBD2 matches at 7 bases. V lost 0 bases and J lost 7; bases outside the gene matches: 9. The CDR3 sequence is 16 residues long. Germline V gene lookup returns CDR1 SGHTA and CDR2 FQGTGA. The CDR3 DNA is TGTGCCAGCAGCTTAACGGGAGGACTAGGGTTTAATGAGCAGTTCTTC. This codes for CASSLTGGLGFNEQFF.

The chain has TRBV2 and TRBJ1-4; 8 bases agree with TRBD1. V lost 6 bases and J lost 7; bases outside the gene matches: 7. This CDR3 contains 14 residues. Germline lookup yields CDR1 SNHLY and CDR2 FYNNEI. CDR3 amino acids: CASSDGTGVEKLFF. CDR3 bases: TGTGCCAGCAGCGACGGGACAGGCGTTGAAAAACTGTTTTTT.

In nucleotides, the CDR3 is TGTGCCAGCAGCCTAGTAGACAGGGGCCACGAGCAGTACTTC. Its protein product is CASSLVDRGHEQYF. V and J are TRBV7-6 and TRBJ2-7; 8 positions match TRBD1. Germline trimming cut 5 bases from V and 5 bases from J; bases unmatched to any gene: 8. The CDR3 length is 14 residues. Germline V gives CDR1 SGHVS, CDR2 FNYEAQ.

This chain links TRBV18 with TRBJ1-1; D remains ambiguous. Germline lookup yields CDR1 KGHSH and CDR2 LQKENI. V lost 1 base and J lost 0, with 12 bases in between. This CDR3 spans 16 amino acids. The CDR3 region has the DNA TGTGCCAGCTCACCACGGGCCAGAACCATGAACACTGAAGCTTTCTTT. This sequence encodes CASSPRARTMNTEAFF.

In nucleotides, the CDR3 is TGTGCCAGTAGTTCGACTAGCGGGGGACTTACTTCCTACGAGCAGTACTTC. Its translation is CASSSTSGGLTSYEQYF. The J gene is TRBJ2-7, the V gene TRBV19, with TRBD2 identical over 12 bases. The V gene end was trimmed by 5 bases and the J gene end by 1 base; junction bases not matched to a gene: 9. In germline, CDR1 is LNHDA, CDR2 SQIVND (reference sequence). CDR3 length equals 17 residues. Based on the CDR3 plus reference TRBV19 and TRBJ2-7, the full variable domain is DGGITQSPKYLFRKEGQNVTLSCEQNLNHDAMYWYRQDPGQGLRLIYYSQIVNDFQKGDIAEGYSVSREKKESFPLTVTSAQKNPTAFYLCASSSTSGGLTSYEQYFGPGTRLTVT.

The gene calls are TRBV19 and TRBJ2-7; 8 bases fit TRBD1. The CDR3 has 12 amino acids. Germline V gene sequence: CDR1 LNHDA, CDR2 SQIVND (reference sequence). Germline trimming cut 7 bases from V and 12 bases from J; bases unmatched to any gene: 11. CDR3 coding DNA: TGTGCCAGTAAGCAATCAGGGGGCGCGGCGTACTTC. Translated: CASKQSGGAAYF. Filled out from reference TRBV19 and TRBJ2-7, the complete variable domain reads DGGITQSPKYLFRKEGQNVTLSCEQNLNHDAMYWYRQDPGQGLRLIYYSQIVNDFQKGDIAEGYSVSREKKESFPLTVTSAQKNPTAFYLCASKQSGGAAYFGPGTRLTVT.

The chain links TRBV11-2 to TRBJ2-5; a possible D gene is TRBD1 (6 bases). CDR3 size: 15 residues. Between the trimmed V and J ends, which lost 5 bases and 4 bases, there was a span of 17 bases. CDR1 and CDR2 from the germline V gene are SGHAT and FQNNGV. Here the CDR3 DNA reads TGTGCCAGCAGCGTACACAGGGCGGCCGGAGAGACCCAGTACTTC. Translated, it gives CASSVHRAAGETQYF. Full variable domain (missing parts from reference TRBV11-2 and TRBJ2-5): EAGVAQSPRYKIIEKRQSVAFWCNPISGHATLYWYQQILGQGPKLLIQFQNNGVVDDSQLPKDRFSAERLKGVDSTLKIQPAKLEDSAVYLCASSVHRAAGETQYFGPGTRLLVL.

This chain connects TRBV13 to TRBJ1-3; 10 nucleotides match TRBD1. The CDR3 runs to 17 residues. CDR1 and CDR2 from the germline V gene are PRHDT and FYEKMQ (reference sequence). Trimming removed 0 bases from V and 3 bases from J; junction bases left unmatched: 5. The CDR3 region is CASSLGDRGRGGNTIYF. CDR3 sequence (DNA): TGTGCCAGCAGCTTAGGTGACAGGGGGCGAGGTGGAAACACCATATATTTT.

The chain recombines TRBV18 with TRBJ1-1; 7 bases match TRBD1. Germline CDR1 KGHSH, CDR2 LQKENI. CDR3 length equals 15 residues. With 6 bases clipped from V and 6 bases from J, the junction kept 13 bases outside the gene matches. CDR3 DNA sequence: TGTGCCAGCTCGATCGGACAGGCCGGGGTGGCTGAAGCTTTCTTT. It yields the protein CASSIGQAGVAEAFF.

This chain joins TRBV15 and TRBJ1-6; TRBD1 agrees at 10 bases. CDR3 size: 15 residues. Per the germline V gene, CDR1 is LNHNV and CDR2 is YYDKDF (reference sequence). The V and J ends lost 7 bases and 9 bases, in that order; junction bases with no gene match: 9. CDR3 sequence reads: CATTSVTGGGSPLHF. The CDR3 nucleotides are TGTGCCACCACCTCGGTGACAGGGGGCGGTTCACCCCTCCACTTT.

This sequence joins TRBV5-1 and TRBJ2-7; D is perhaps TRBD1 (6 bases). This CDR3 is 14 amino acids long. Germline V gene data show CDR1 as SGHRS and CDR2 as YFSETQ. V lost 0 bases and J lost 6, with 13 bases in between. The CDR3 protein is CASSLVQGIGEQYF. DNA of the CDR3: TGCGCCAGCAGCTTGGTACAGGGAATCGGCGAGCAGTACTTC. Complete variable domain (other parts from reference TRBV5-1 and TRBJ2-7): KAGVTQTPRYLIKTRGQQVTLSCSPISGHRSVSWYQQTPGQGLQFLFEYFSETQRNKGNFPGRFSGRQFSNSRSEMNVSTLELGDSALYLCASSLVQGIGEQYFGPGTRLTVT.